This T cell receptor (beta chain) was recovered during a study of post-analysis software for immune sequencing data. Study findings and constraints: TRBV5-6, TRBV5-1 and TRBV20-1 were among four or five TRBV segments more frequent in patients than controls.

Germline values: CDR1 MNHNS, CDR2 SASEGT. CDR3 size: 16 residues. As regards this clonotype: What it recognizes is unknown.

Every TCR beta cDNA library bore unique molecular identifiers. TCRdb reprocessed the PCR reads via MiXCR and lists one record per CDR3 protein. The sample has hundreds of thousands of distinct CDR3 sequences; less than 35% are singletons. V is TRBV6-1 and J is TRBJ2-1; 11 bases are shared with TRBD2. The J call could be wrong; TRBJ2-7 is a better fit for the DNA end. The source material was blood. This TCR was sampled from a girl between 10 and 17 years old with multiple sclerosis. The CDR3 protein is CASSPRTSGSYNEQYF. In DNA form, the CDR3 reads TGTGCCAGCAGTCCCCGGACTAGCGGGTCCTACAATGAGCAGTACTTC.